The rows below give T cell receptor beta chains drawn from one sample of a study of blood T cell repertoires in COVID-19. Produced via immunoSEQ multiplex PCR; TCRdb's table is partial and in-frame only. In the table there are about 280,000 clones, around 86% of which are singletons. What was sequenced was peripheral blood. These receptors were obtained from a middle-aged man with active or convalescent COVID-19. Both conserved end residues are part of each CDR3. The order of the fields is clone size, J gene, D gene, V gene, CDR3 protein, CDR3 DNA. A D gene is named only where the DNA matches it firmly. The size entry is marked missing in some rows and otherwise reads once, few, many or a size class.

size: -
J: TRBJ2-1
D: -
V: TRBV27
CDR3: CASSWGHQNNEQFF
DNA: TGTGCCAGCAGTTGGGGACACCAAAACAATGAGCAGTTCTTC

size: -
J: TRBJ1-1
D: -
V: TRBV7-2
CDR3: CASTPAVNTEAFF
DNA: TGTGCCAGCACCCCGGCGGTGAACACTGAAGCTTTCTTT

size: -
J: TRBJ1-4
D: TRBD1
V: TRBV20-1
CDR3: CSASGSGTGGWDNEKLFF
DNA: TGCAGTGCTAGTGGTTCCGGGACAGGGGGCTGGGATAATGAAAAACTGTTTTTT

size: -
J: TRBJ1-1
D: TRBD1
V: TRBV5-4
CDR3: CASSFETGGENPFF
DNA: TGTGCCAGCAGCTTTGAGACAGGGGGTGAAAACCCTTTCTTT

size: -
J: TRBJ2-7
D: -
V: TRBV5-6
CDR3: CASSFRGSNEQYF
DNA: TGTGCCAGCAGCTTTCGGGGAAGCAACGAGCAGTACTTC

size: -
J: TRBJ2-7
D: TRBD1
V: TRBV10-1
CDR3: CASSETPSGQGFHEQYF
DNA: TGCGCCAGCAGTGAGACCCCTTCGGGACAGGGATTTCACGAGCAGTACTTC

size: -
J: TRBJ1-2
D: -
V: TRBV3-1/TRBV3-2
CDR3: CASSSLGGLYGYTF
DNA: TGTGCCAGCAGCTCATTGGGGGGACTCTATGGCTACACCTTC

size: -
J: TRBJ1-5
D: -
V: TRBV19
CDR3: CASIARGGDSNQPQHF
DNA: TGTGCCAGTATCGCAAGGGGCGGAGATAGCAATCAGCCCCAGCATTTT

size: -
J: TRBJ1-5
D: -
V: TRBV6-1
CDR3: CASSEGRQFNQPQHF
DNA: TGTGCCAGCAGTGAAGGTCGACAGTTCAATCAGCCCCAGCATTTT

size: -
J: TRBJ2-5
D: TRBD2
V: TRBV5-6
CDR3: CASTRGLARTETQYF
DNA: TGTGCCAGCACCAGGGGACTAGCGAGGACAGAGACCCAGTACTTC

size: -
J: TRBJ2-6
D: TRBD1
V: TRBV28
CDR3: CASGLLGQGASGANVLTF
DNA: TGTGCCAGCGGCCTCTTGGGACAGGGAGCGAGTGGGGCCAACGTCCTGACTTTC

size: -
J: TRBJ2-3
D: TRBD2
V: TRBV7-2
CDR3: CASRGGNTDTQYF
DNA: TGTGCCAGCAGGGGGGGGAACACAGATACGCAGTATTTT

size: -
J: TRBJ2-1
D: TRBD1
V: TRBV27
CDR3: CASRTGPSYNEQFF
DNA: TGTGCCAGCAGGACAGGGCCCTCCTACAATGAGCAGTTCTTC

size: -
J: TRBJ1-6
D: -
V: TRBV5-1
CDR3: CASSLNRERSPLHF
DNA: TGCGCCAGCAGCTTAAACAGGGAGAGGTCACCCCTCCACTTT

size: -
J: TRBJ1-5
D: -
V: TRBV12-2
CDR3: CASRPGQYNQPQHF
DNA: TGTGCAAGTCGTCCGGGACAGTACAATCAGCCCCAGCATTTT

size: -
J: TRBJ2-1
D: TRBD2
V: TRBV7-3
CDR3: CASSLNPRPGGSSYNEQFF
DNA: TGTGCCAGCAGCTTAAACCCACGACCCGGGGGGTCTTCCTACAATGAGCAGTTCTTC

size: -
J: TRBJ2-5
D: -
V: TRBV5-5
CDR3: CASSPVSQGSGTQYF
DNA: TGTGCCAGCAGCCCAGTCAGTCAGGGTTCGGGGACCCAGTACTTC

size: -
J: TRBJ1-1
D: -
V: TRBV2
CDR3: CASRVEQGNTEAFF
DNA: TGTGCCAGCAGGGTAGAACAGGGGAACACTGAAGCTTTCTTT

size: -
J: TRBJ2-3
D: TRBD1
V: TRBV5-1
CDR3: CASSLADRGGTDTQYF
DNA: TGCGCCAGCAGCTTGGCGGACAGGGGTGGTACAGATACGCAGTATTTT

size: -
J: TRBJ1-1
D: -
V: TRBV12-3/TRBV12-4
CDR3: CASSPAGPEAFF
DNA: TGTGCCAGCAGTCCAGCAGGGCCTGAAGCTTTCTTT

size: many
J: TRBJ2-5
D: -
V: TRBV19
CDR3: CASSIIGDRKETQYF
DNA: TGTGCCAGTAGTATAATAGGGGATCGGAAAGAGACCCAGTACTTC

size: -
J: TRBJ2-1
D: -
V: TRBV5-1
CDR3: CASRLGRGSYNEQFF
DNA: TGCGCCAGCCGCCTCGGCAGGGGCTCCTACAATGAGCAGTTCTTC

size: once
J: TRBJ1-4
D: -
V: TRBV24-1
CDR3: CATSGSGATNEKLFF
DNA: TGTGCCACCAGTGGTTCAGGGGCAACTAATGAAAAACTGTTTTTT

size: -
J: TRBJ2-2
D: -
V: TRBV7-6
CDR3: CASSKNPPGEGTGELFF
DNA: TGTGCCAGCAGCAAAAACCCCCCCGGTGAGGGCACCGGGGAGCTGTTTTTT

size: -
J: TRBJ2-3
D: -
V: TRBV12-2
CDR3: CASRLGQGRTDTQYF
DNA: TGTGCAAGTCGCTTAGGACAGGGGAGGACAGATACGCAGTATTTT

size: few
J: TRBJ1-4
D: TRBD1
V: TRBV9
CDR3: CASSEDRSNEKLFF
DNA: TGTGCCAGCAGCGAGGACAGGAGTAATGAAAAACTGTTTTTT

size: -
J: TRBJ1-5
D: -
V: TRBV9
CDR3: CASSFQGENNQPQHF
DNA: TGTGCCAGCAGCTTCCAGGGCGAAAACAATCAGCCCCAGCATTTT

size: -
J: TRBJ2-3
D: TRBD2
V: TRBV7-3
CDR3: CASSHTSGGFWGTDTQYF
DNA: TGTGCCAGCAGCCACACTAGCGGGGGCTTCTGGGGCACAGATACGCAGTATTTT

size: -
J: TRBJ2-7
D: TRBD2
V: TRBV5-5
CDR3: CASSLVLADSSYEQYF
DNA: TGTGCCAGCAGCTTGGTACTAGCGGATAGCTCCTACGAGCAGTACTTC

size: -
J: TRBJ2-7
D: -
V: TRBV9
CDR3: CASSETDYEQYF
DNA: TGTGCCAGCAGCGAAACAGACTACGAGCAGTACTTC

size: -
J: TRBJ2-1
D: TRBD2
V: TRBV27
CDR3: CASSPTSETYNEQFF
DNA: TGTGCCAGCAGCCCAACTAGCGAGACCTACAATGAGCAGTTCTTC